This paragraph covers one TCR beta chain sequence. The data are from a study of blood T cell repertoires in COVID-19. Study background: The analysed material was cDNA or gDNA that came from T cells, B-cell-depleted T cells, or PBMCs.

Patients in Seattle were enrolled during active infection, then followed longitudinally. Data came from immunoSEQ multiplex PCR; TCRdb stores just in-frame clones and leaves some out. The table has about 170,000 clones, around 87% seen once. Sequenced material: peripheral blood. The source is a woman of 80 years or more with COVID-19, enrolled during active disease.

The CDR3 DNA follows: TGTGCCAGCAGCTTGGAGCTGACTAGCGGCAAGTACAATGAGCAGTTCTTC. As protein: CASSLELTSGKYNEQFF. The chain recombines TRBV5-4 with TRBJ2-1; 9 nucleotides agree with TRBD2. The CDR3 length is 17 residues. With 0 bases clipped from V and 4 bases from J, the junction kept 8 bases outside the gene matches. The germline gives CDR1 SGHNT, CDR2 YYREEE (reference sequence).